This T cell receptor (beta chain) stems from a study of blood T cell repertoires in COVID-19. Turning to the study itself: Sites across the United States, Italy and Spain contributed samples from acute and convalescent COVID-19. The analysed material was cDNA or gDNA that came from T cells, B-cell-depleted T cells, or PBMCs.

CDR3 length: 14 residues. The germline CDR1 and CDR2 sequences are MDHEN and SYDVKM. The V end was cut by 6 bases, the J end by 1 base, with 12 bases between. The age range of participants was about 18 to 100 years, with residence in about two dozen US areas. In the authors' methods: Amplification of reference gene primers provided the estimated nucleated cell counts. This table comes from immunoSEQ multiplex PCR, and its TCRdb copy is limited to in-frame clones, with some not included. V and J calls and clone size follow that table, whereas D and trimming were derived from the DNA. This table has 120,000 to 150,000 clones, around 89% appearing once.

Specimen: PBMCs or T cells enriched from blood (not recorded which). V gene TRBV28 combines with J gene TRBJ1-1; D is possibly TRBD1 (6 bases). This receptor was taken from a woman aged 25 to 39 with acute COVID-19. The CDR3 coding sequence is TGTGCCAGCAGGGAGTGGACAGAGAACACTGAAGCTTTCTTT. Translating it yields CASREWTENTEAFF.